This is a list of T cell receptor beta chains from one sample in a study of molecular identifiers for immune sequencing clone quantification. TCRdb re-called the PCR reads with MiXCR, one entry per CDR3 protein. The sample includes under 600,000 distinct CDR3 sequences, 20% to 25% of them seen just once. Sequencing input: naive CD8+ T cells from blood, with Jurkat cell RNA spiked in. These TCRs come from a human donor in good health. Some libraries in this study had Jurkat cell RNA spiked in. Both conserved end residues are part of each CDR3. The order of the fields is J gene, clone size, D gene, V gene, CDR3 DNA, CDR3 protein. The D gene is left open where the match is weak. A row's size may be missing; if present it is once, few, many or a size class.

J: TRBJ2-3
size: .
D: .
V: TRBV20-1
DNA: TGCAGTGCTAGAGATGGAGCGCACAGCACAGATACGCAGTATTTT
CDR3: CSARDGAHSTDTQYF

J: TRBJ2-3
size: .
D: .
V: TRBV6-2/TRBV6-3
DNA: TGTGTCAGCACCTCTGTGATTTATAGCACAGATACGCAGTATTTT
CDR3: CVSTSVIYSTDTQYF

J: TRBJ2-3
size: few
D: TRBD2
V: TRBV7-6
DNA: TGTGCCAGCAGACCTAGCGGGGGGGTCACAGATACGCAGTTTTTT
CDR3: CASRPSGGVTDTQFF

J: TRBJ2-6
size: few
D: .
V: TRBV4-2
DNA: TGTGCCAGCAGCCCCCGACCGACAGGTAACTCCAATGGGGCCAACGTCCTGACTTTC
CDR3: CASSPRPTGNSNGANVLTF

J: TRBJ2-7
size: .
D: TRBD2
V: TRBV2
DNA: TGTGCCACCAGGGAGGGATACTACGAGCAGTACTTC
CDR3: CATREGYYEQYF

J: TRBJ1-4
size: few
D: .
V: TRBV5-1
DNA: TGCGCCAGCAGCTTGGAGGAGCCAGAGACGGAGGAAAAACTGTTTTTT
CDR3: CASSLEEPETEEKLFF

J: TRBJ1-2
size: few
D: .
V: TRBV12-5
DNA: TGTGCTAGTGGTTTCGCCGACGGTTTGGCCCATGGCTACACCTTC
CDR3: CASGFADGLAHGYTF

J: TRBJ1-1
size: .
D: TRBD1
V: TRBV2
DNA: TGTGCCAGCAGGGGGACAGGGGGAAACACTGAAGCTTTCTTT
CDR3: CASRGTGGNTEAFF

J: TRBJ2-2
size: .
D: TRBD1
V: TRBV6-5
DNA: TGTGCCAGCAGTTACCCAGGGGGCGGATCCGGGGAGCTGTTTTTT
CDR3: CASSYPGGGSGELFF

J: TRBJ2-2
size: few
D: .
V: TRBV4-2
DNA: TGTGCCAGCAGCCAAGAGTACACAGACACCGGGGAGCTGTTTTTT
CDR3: CASSQEYTDTGELFF

J: TRBJ2-3
size: few
D: .
V: TRBV25-1
DNA: TGTGCCAGCAGTGAATTCGATGCGTTAAACACAGATACGCAGTATTTT
CDR3: CASSEFDALNTDTQYF

J: TRBJ2-5
size: .
D: TRBD2
V: TRBV3-1
DNA: TGTGCCAGCAGCCGGACTAGCGGAGAGACCCAGTACTTC
CDR3: CASSRTSGETQYF

J: TRBJ2-2
size: many
D: .
V: TRBV7-9
DNA: TGTGCCAGCAGCGATTTTACAGAACCGGGATATTACACCGGGGAGCTGTTTTTT
CDR3: CASSDFTEPGYYTGELFF

J: TRBJ2-7
size: many
D: .
V: TRBV29-1
DNA: TGCAGCGTTGAAGTTGGAATGGGGACTGACGAGCAGTACTTC
CDR3: CSVEVGMGTDEQYF

J: TRBJ2-3
size: .
D: TRBD2
V: TRBV6-5
DNA: TGTGCCAGCAGTTATGGCGGGGGGCTTGTCACAGATACGCAGTATTTT
CDR3: CASSYGGGLVTDTQYF

J: TRBJ2-2
size: many
D: .
V: TRBV4-3
DNA: TGCGCCAGCAGCGAATCTGGGGCAATTACCGGGGAGCTGTTTTTT
CDR3: CASSESGAITGELFF

J: TRBJ2-7
size: few
D: TRBD2
V: TRBV5-1
DNA: TGCGCCAGCAGCTTGGTGGGTAGGGAGGGCTACGAGCAGTACTTC
CDR3: CASSLVGREGYEQYF

J: TRBJ1-1
size: many
D: .
V: TRBV6-2/TRBV6-3
DNA: TGTGCCAGCAGCCCTTCTACAGGGTATCTTAACACTGAAGCTTTCTTT
CDR3: CASSPSTGYLNTEAFF

J: TRBJ2-1
size: few
D: TRBD2
V: TRBV28
DNA: TGTGCCAGCACCTTAGGACTAGCGTCTTACAATGAGCAGTTCTTC
CDR3: CASTLGLASYNEQFF

J: TRBJ1-1
size: many
D: .
V: TRBV29-1
DNA: TGCAGCGTTGGGACAGTGAACACTGAAGCTTTCTTT
CDR3: CSVGTVNTEAFF

J: TRBJ2-5
size: many
D: TRBD2
V: TRBV5-4
DNA: TGTGCCAGCAGCTCGGGACTAGATGCAGAGACCCAGTACTTC
CDR3: CASSSGLDAETQYF

J: TRBJ2-4
size: .
D: .
V: TRBV9
DNA: TGTGCCAGCAGCGTAGGAGATGCCAAAAACATTCAGTACTTC
CDR3: CASSVGDAKNIQYF

J: TRBJ2-2
size: many
D: .
V: TRBV6-1
DNA: TGTGCCAGCAGTGAATTAGGGTCCGGGGAGCTGTTTTTT
CDR3: CASSELGSGELFF

J: TRBJ1-5
size: many
D: .
V: TRBV30
DNA: TGTGCCTGGACCAATGAAGGGGGTCAGCCCCAGCATTTT
CDR3: CAWTNEGGQPQHF

J: TRBJ2-7
size: .
D: TRBD1
V: TRBV5-5
DNA: TGTGCCAGCAGGCCCCACCCGAACACAGGGGGCGACGAGCAGTACTTC
CDR3: CASRPHPNTGGDEQYF

J: TRBJ1-1
size: many
D: TRBD1
V: TRBV5-4
DNA: TGTGCCAGCAGCTTATGGACAGGGAACACTGAAGCTTTCTTT
CDR3: CASSLWTGNTEAFF

J: TRBJ1-5
size: many
D: .
V: TRBV6-5
DNA: TGTGCCAGGGGCAATCAGCCCCAGCATTTT
CDR3: CARGNQPQHF

J: TRBJ1-1
size: many
D: .
V: TRBV15
DNA: TGTGCCACCAGCAGAGAGTACGGGAACACTGAAGCTTTCTTT
CDR3: CATSREYGNTEAFF

J: TRBJ1-5
size: .
D: .
V: TRBV19
DNA: TGTGCCAGTAGTCCCCGCAGGGACGGTCAGCCCCAGCATTTT
CDR3: CASSPRRDGQPQHF

J: TRBJ2-5
size: .
D: .
V: TRBV5-6
DNA: TGTGCCAGCAGCGTCGCCGCAGGGATGTTTGGAGAGACCCAGTACTTC
CDR3: CASSVAAGMFGETQYF

J: TRBJ2-1
size: few
D: TRBD2
V: TRBV4-3
DNA: TGCGCCAGCAGCCAAGGACTCCGTGTTAGCGGGGGGTACAATGAGCAGTTCTTC
CDR3: CASSQGLRVSGGYNEQFF

J: TRBJ2-2
size: many
D: TRBD1
V: TRBV7-8
DNA: TGTGCCAGCAGCACGATTGGGATCCGGGACAGGGACACCGGGGAGCTGTTTTTT
CDR3: CASSTIGIRDRDTGELFF

J: TRBJ2-7
size: .
D: TRBD2
V: TRBV20-1
DNA: TGCAGTGCTAGAGGACTAGCGGAGGGCATCTACGAGCAGTACTTC
CDR3: CSARGLAEGIYEQYF

J: TRBJ2-5
size: many
D: .
V: TRBV6-5
DNA: TGTGCCAGCAGTTTGTGGAACTCCCTTCGGGGAGAGACCCAGTACTTC
CDR3: CASSLWNSLRGETQYF

J: TRBJ2-2
size: few
D: .
V: TRBV6-2/TRBV6-3
DNA: TGTGCCAGCAGTTACCCTCTGGCGCCCGGGGAGCTGTTTTTT
CDR3: CASSYPLAPGELFF

J: TRBJ1-5
size: .
D: .
V: TRBV19
DNA: TGTGCCAGTAGTATAACAGGTAGCAATCAGCCCCAGCATTTT
CDR3: CASSITGSNQPQHF

J: TRBJ1-1
size: .
D: .
V: TRBV27
DNA: TGTGCCAGCAGTTTCCACAGCATGAACACTGAAGCTTTCTTT
CDR3: CASSFHSMNTEAFF

J: TRBJ2-1
size: few
D: TRBD2
V: TRBV4-3
DNA: TGCGCCAGCAGCCAAGATGCTAGCGGCTCCTACAATGAGCAGTTCTTC
CDR3: CASSQDASGSYNEQFF

J: TRBJ2-2
size: many
D: .
V: TRBV9
DNA: TGTGCCAGCAGCGTAGGTGGGGGAACCGGGGAGCTGTTTTTT
CDR3: CASSVGGGTGELFF

J: TRBJ2-6
size: .
D: .
V: TRBV19
DNA: TGTGCCAGTAGTATAGCGCAGGCTGGGGCCAACGTCCTGACTTTC
CDR3: CASSIAQAGANVLTF

J: TRBJ2-1
size: few
D: .
V: TRBV12-3/TRBV12-4
DNA: TGTGCCAGCAGTTTATGGTCAGGGTACAATGAGCAGTTCTTC
CDR3: CASSLWSGYNEQFF